These 8 T cell receptor beta chains were sequenced from one sample in a study of cytomegalovirus exposure and HLA in healthy donors. 60 Vbeta and 13 Jbeta primers were used in PCR. The protocol was immunoSEQ multiplex PCR, while the TCRdb copy is restricted to in-frame clones and leaves out a portion. The table has about 98,000 clones, 60% to 80% seen once. The material sequenced was PBMCs. Source of these receptors: a female donor in good health and CMV-seronegative.

The rearrangement links TRBV5-4 to TRBJ1-1; TRBD1 might be the D (5 bases). The V gene lost 1 base and the J gene lost 1 base, with 11 bases spanning the gap. CDR3 length: 15 amino acids. Germline V gene data show CDR1 as SGHNT and CDR2 as YYREEE (reference sequence). For the CDR3, the DNA is TGTGCCAGCAGCTTGCAGGGCAGGGCGAACACTGAAGCTTTCTTT. Its protein is CASSLQGRANTEAFF.

J is TRBJ2-7 and V is TRBV5-1; D not resolved. This CDR3 has 14 amino acids. CDR1 and CDR2 (germline): SGHRS, YFSETQ. Trimming cost V 2 bases and J 1 base, with 10 bases left between them. CDR3 region: CASSFTGFSYEQYF. The CDR3 DNA reads TGCGCCAGCAGCTTTACGGGTTTTTCCTACGAGCAGTACTTC. The complete variable domain, with remaining parts taken from reference TRBV5-1 and TRBJ2-7, reads KAGVTQTPRYLIKTRGQQVTLSCSPISGHRSVSWYQQTPGQGLQFLFEYFSETQRNKGNFPGRFSGRQFSNSRSEMNVSTLELGDSALYLCASSFTGFSYEQYFGPGTRLTVT.

This chain connects TRBV2 to TRBJ1-5; TRBD1 matches 10 bases. Trimming cost V 6 bases and J 6 bases; bases outside gene matches: 5. This CDR3 comprises 14 residues. Germline CDR1 SNHLY, CDR2 FYNNEI. CDR3 DNA sequence: TGTGCCAGCAGCACGGACAGGGGGATTCAGCCCCAGCATTTT. Translated, it gives CASSTDRGIQPQHF.

This rearrangement joins TRBV7-2 to TRBJ2-7; 8 bases agree with TRBD1. The CDR3 spans 15 residues. The V segment lost 1 base and the J segment 4 bases; nucleotides outside the gene matches: 6. Looked up from germline, CDR1 is SGHTA and CDR2 is FQGNSA. The CDR3: CASSLVQGVGYEQYF. CDR3 nucleotides: TGTGCCAGCAGCTTAGTACAGGGGGTTGGATACGAGCAGTACTTC.

J is TRBJ2-3 and V is TRBV27, with TRBD1 as a possible D gene (6 bases). Deletions cut 5 bases from V and 3 bases from J, with 15 bases between. From germline, CDR1 is MNHEY and CDR2 SMNVEV (reference sequence). The CDR3 length is 15 residues. Here the CDR3 reads CASSLLRGETDTQYF. The CDR3 DNA sequence: TGTGCCAGCAGTCTCCTCAGGGGAGAGACAGATACGCAGTATTTT.

The V and J genes are TRBV2 and TRBJ2-2; D perhaps matches TRBD2 (6 bases). V was cut by 5 bases and J by 5 bases, with 9 bases left in between. CDR1 is SNHLY, CDR2 FYNNEI, per germline. This CDR3 contains 13 residues. The CDR3: CASSLSGTGELFF. CDR3 nucleotides: TGTGCCAGCAGTCTTAGCGGAACCGGGGAGCTGTTTTTT. Drawing the rest from reference TRBV2 and TRBJ2-2, the complete variable domain is EPEVTQTPSHQVTQMGQEVILRCVPISNHLYFYWYRQILGQKVEFLVSFYNNEISEKSEIFDDQFSVERPDGSNFTLKIRSTKLEDSAMYFCASSLSGTGELFFGEGSRLTVL.

This chain links TRBV11-3 with TRBJ2-1; 10 positions match TRBD1. V lost 5 bases and J lost 7; bases outside the gene matches: 8. Germline V gives CDR1 SGHNT, CDR2 YENEEA. The CDR3 consists of 15 residues. DNA for the CDR3: TGTGCCAGCAGCCTCCCCGGGACAGGGGAAAATGAGCAGTTCTTC. Protein: CASSLPGTGENEQFF.

This clone was found once. The chain employs TRBV7-2 and TRBJ2-7; 10 bases are shared with TRBD1. J lost 3 bases, V lost 6 bases, and 11 bases had no gene match. This CDR3 contains 16 residues. The germline V gene encodes CDR1 SGHTA and CDR2 FQGNSA. The CDR3 region is CASSLSGTGENYEQYF. DNA for the CDR3: TGTGCCAGCAGTCTAAGCGGGACAGGGGAGAACTACGAGCAGTACTTC.